This T cell receptor (beta chain) was sequenced in a study of T cell responses to AZD1222 COVID-19 vaccine (TCRdb year 2021). Study-level background: A total of 233 trial participants underwent TCR sequencing, of whom roughly 210 had received two doses of AZD1222 and approximately 25 had received two doses of the MenACWY control vaccine. Trial participants were enrolled into age subgroups of 18-55, 56-69 and 70-plus years, which contained around 150, 29 and 61 TCR-sequenced participants, respectively.

As concerns this clone: No cognate antigen has been identified for it. No base quality information exists; no much larger clone differs at one position.

According to the study, the label for this sample's time point signals: about 28 days (+/-7) after the second vaccine dose. Because spike-specific TCR depth and breadth did not differ between the two schedules, AZD1222 recipients who got a second dose at roughly 4 weeks were pooled with those who got a second dose at roughly 12 weeks. Samples from vaccinated people were obtained from the UK trials COV001 and COV002, which included a single-blind randomized controlled phase 2/3 trial of AZD1222 (ChAdOx1 nCoV-19) in healthy adults. Trial participant PBMC samples were collected at day 0 and day 28 after the second dose for TCRbeta chain sequencing. What the authors observed across the whole study: Most participants were white British and females outnumbered males, and the authors suggested that clonal diversity may have been underestimated. CD4 TCRs associated with the vaccine covered the entire spike protein, and the dominant responses were in regions 160-218 and 743-854. Because no samples from the day 14 peak response were available, repertoires could be characterized only after the peak T cell response. After two AZD1222 doses, spike-specific TCR breadth and depth were significantly higher than at day 0 and than in MenACWY recipients. Nearly half of unique spike-specific TCRs reportedly recognized epitopes outside regions mutated in the B.1.351 and B.1.1.7 variants. The 56-69-year group was small, and its depth increase did not reach significance, likely because of low power. Conclusions about previously exposed vaccinees are limited because only 5 or 6 AZD1222 recipients were SARS-CoV-2 seropositive at baseline.

The CDR3 regions of human TCRbeta chains were analyzed by immunosequencing. The authors processed their data as follows. TCRs in the repertoires were matched against a reference library of SARS-CoV-2-specific TCRs that had been generated with the MIRA antigen-specificity platform. Breadth was defined as the fraction of unique TCRs that were SARS-CoV-2-associated, and depth was defined as the fraction of total T cells that were SARS-CoV-2-associated. Using the MIRA data, every spike-specific TCR was mapped to the spike region that the TCR reacted to and assigned to either a CD4 or a CD8 class. Log10-transformed breadth and depth values were compared by one-way ANOVA with Sidak's multiple comparisons tests. The source is immuneACCESS, and TCRdb retained only in-frame sequences with V and J called. Part of the clones is not carried over; for the studies checked, unresolved V genes explain less than half of this, and the remainder is unexplained. The V and J calls and clone size are taken from that table; D and trimming were inferred from the DNA. The sample contains over 140,000 clones, over 90% of them found a single time. The biggest ten clones account for around 3.5% of the sample.

Here the sequenced sample was peripheral blood, taken 28 days after the second AZD1222 dose. The TCR sequence derives from an adult who received the AZD1222 COVID-19 vaccine.

Read as DNA, the sequence is TGCGCCAGCAAACAGGAGGACACCATATATTTT. Its amino acids are CASKQEDTIYF. The chain is made from TRBV5-1 and TRBJ1-3, with a tentative D gene TRBD1 over 5 matching bases. Cut back by 6 bases and 8 bases, the V and J ends lie 9 bases apart. The germline V gene supplies CDR1 SGHRS and CDR2 YFSETQ. The CDR3 has 11 amino acids, counting the end cysteine and phenylalanine. This entry keeps only the CDR3 DNA: 33 bases, framed from base 1. Supplemented by the reference TRBV5-1 and TRBJ1-3 proteins around the CDR3, the complete variable domain is KAGVTQTPRYLIKTRGQQVTLSCSPISGHRSVSWYQQTPGQGLQFLFEYFSETQRNKGNFPGRFSGRQFSNSRSEMNVSTLELGDSALYLCASKQEDTIYFGEGSWLTVV.